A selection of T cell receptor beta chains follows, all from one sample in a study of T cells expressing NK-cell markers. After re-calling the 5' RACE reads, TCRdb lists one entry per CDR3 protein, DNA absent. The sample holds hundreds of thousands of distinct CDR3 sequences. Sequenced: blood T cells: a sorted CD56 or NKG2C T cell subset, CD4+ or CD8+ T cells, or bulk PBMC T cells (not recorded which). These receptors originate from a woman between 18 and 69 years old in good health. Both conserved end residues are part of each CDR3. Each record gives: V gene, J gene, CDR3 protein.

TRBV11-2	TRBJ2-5	CASSLGGQEETQYF
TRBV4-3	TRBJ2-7	CASSQVWGTGAEQYF
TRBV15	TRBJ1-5	CATGSLEAVGGNQPQHF
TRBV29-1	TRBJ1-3	CSVATVLGNTIYF
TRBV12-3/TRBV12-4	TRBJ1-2	CASSTGFGGYTF
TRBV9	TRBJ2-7	CASSKMGQGGTYEQYF
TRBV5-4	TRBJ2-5	CASSGGGRETQYF
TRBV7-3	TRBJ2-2	CASSLTGIKTGELFF
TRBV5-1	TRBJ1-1	CASSGQGIDTEAFF
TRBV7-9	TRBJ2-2	CASSLRSGGNTGELFF
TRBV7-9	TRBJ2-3	CASTFITDTQYF
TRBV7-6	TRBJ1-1	CASSRGSGKNTEAFF
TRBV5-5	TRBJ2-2	CASSPGPRANTGELFF
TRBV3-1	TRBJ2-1	CASSPYSLAGAYNEQFF
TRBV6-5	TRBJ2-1	CASSSSGRANEQFF
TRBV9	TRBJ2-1	CASSPRPRLADNEQFF
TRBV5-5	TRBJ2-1	CASSLGQETYNEQFF
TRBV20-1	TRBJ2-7	CSAGTSGRLAYEQYF
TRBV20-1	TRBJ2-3	CSVRANLGIDTQYF
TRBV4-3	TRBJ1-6	CASSRDRNSPLHF
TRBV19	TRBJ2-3	CATRRASGGTDTQYF
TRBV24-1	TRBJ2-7	CATSGPGQGNYEQYF
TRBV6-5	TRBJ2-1	CASSAINNEQFF
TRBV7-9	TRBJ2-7	CASSLGGLTSHEQYF
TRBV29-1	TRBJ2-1	CSARKGVGINEQFF
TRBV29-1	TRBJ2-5	CSALGWRVLQETQYF
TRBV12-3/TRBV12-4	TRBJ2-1	CASSSLGTGGYEQFF
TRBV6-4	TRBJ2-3	CASSPGTGVRTDTQYF